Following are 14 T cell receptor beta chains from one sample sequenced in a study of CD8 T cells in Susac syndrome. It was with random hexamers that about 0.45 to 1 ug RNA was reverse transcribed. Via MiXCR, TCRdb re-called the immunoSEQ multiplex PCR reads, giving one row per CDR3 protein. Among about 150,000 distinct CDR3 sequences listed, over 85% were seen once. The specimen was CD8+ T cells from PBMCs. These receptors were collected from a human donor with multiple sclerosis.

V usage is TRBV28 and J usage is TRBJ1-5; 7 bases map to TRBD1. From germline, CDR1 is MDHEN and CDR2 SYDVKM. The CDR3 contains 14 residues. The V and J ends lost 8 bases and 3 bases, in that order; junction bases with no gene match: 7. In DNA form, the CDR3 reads TGTGCCAGCCGAGGACAGGACTTCAATCAGCCCCAGCATTTT. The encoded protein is CASRGQDFNQPQHF.

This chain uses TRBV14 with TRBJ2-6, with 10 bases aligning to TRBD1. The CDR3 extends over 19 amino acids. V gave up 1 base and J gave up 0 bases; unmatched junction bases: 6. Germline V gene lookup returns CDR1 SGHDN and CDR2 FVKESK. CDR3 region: CASSQAGTGVPSGANVLTF. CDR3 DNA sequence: TGTGCCAGCAGCCAAGCCGGGACAGGGGTGCCCTCTGGGGCCAACGTCCTGACTTTC.

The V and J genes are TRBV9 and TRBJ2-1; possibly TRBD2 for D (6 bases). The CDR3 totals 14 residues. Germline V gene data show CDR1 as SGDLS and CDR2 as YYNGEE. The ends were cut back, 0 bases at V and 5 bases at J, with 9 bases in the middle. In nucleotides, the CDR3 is TGTGCCAGCAGCGTAGGGGAGGCCCACAATGAGCAGTTCTTC. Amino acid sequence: CASSVGEAHNEQFF.

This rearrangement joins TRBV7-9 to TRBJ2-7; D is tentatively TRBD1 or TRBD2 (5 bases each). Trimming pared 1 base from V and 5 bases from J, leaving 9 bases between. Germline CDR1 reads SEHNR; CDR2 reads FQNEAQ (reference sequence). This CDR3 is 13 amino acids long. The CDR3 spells CASSLEEGHEQYF. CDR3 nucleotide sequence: TGTGCCAGCAGCTTAGAAGAGGGGCACGAGCAGTACTTC. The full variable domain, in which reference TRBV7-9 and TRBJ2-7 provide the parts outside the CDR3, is DTGVSQNPRHKITKRGQNVTFRCDPISEHNRLYWYRQTLGQGPEFLTYFQNEAQLEKSRLLSDRFSAERPKGSFSTLEIQRTEQGDSAMYLCASSLEEGHEQYFGPGTRLTVT.

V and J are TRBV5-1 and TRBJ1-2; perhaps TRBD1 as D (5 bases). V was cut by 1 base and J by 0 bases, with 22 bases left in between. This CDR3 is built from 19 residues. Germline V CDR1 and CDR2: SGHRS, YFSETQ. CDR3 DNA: TGCGCCAGCAGCTTGTATCCCGGGGCCAGAGAAGACCCTAACTATGGCTACACCTTC. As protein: CASSLYPGAREDPNYGYTF.

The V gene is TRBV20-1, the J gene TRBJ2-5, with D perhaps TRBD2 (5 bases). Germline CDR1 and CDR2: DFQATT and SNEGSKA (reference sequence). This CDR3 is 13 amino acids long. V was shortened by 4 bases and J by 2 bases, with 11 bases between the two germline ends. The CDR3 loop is CSATRRTQETQYF. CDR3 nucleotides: TGCAGTGCTACGAGACGGACTCAAGAGACCCAGTACTTC.

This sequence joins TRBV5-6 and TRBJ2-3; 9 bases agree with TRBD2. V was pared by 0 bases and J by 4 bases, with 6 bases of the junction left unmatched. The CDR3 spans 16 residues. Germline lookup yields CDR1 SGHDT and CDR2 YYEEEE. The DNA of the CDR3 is TGTGCCAGCAGCTTGGAAGGGACTAGCCTCGCAGATACGCAGTATTTT. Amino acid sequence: CASSLEGTSLADTQYF.

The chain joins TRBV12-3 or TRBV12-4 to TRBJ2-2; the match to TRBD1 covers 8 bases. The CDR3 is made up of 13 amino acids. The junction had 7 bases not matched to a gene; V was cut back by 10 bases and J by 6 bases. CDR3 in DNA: TGTGCCATCGGACAGGGCGGGCCCGGGGAGCTGTTTTTT. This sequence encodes CAIGQGGPGELFF.

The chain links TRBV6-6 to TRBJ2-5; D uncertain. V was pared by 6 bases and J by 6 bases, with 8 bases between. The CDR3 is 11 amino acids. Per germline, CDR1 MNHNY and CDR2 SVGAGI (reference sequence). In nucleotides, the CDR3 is TGTGCCAGCAGCCCCCTCCAGACCCAGTACTTC. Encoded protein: CASSPLQTQYF.

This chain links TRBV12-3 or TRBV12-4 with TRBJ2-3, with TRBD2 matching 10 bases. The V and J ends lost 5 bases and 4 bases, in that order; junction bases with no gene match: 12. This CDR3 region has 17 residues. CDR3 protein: CASSPGPSGGVSDTQYF. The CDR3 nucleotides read TGTGCCAGCAGTCCGGGCCCCAGCGGGGGGGTATCAGATACGCAGTATTTT.

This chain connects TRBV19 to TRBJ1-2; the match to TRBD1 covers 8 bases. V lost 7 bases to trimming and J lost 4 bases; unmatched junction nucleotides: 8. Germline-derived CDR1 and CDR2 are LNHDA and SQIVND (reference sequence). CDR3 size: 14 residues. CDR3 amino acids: CASIPTGETYGYTF. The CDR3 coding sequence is TGTGCCAGTATTCCGACAGGGGAGACCTATGGCTACACCTTC.

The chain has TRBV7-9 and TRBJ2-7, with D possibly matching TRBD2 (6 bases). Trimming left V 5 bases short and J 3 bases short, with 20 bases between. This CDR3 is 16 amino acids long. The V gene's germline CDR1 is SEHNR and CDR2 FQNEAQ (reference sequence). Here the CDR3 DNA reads TGTGCCAGCAGCGCGCCTCCCACTAGCACCCTCTACGAGCAGTACTTC. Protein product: CASSAPPTSTLYEQYF.

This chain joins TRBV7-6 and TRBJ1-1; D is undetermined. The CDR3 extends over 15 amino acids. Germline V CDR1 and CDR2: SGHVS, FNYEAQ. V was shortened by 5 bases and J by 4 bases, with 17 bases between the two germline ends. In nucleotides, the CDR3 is TGTGCCAGCAGCCCCCAAGTCGGGGAAATCACTGAAGCTTTCTTT. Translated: CASSPQVGEITEAFF.

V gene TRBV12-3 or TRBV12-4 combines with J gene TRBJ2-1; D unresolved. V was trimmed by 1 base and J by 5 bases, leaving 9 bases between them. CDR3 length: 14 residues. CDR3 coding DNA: TGTGCCAGCAGTTTAGTCCTAGGAAACAATGAGCAGTTCTTC. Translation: CASSLVLGNNEQFF.